The 28 T cell receptor beta chains below were found in one sample sequenced in a study of blood T cell repertoires in COVID-19. Data came from immunoSEQ multiplex PCR; TCRdb stores just in-frame clones and leaves some out. This sample carries 90,000 to 100,000 clones, roughly 85% of them seen once, and the ten largest clones take around 39%. Material for sequencing was peripheral blood. The receptors shown here come from an older man with acute or convalescent COVID-19.

The chain carries TRBV11-2 and TRBJ2-7; 13 bases align to TRBD2. Per the germline V gene, CDR1 is SGHAT and CDR2 is FQNNGV. V lost 5 bases, J lost 3 bases, and 4 bases stayed unmatched. The CDR3 consists of 15 residues. The CDR3 here is CASSPRTSGSYEQYF. Here the CDR3 DNA reads TGTGCCAGCAGCCCTCGGACTAGCGGGAGCTACGAGCAGTACTTC.

This clone appeared a few times. This sequence joins TRBV3-1 (or the pseudogene TRBV3-2) and TRBJ1-2, with D unresolved. This CDR3 region has 15 residues. V lost 1 base and J 4 bases, leaving 13 bases between the germline ends. Looked up from germline, CDR1 is LGHDT and CDR2 is YNNKEL (reference sequence). This chain's CDR3 is CASSQGTAARYGYTF. In nucleotides, the CDR3 is TGTGCCAGCAGCCAAGGTACGGCGGCCCGCTATGGCTACACCTTC.

J is TRBJ2-7 and V is TRBV29-1; 7 bases fit TRBD2. This CDR3 has 14 amino acids. Germline V gene lookup returns CDR1 SQVTM and CDR2 ANQGSEA. Unmatched junction bases numbered 11, after V lost 7 bases and J lost 2 bases. CDR3 DNA sequence: TGCAGCGCTGGGGGATCGGGAGGCGCCTACGAGCAGTACTTC. Protein sequence: CSAGGSGGAYEQYF.

CDR3 coding DNA: TGTGCCAGCAGCTTAGGGCCCACAAACACCGGGGAGCTGTTTTTT. As protein: CASSLGPTNTGELFF. The J gene is TRBJ2-2, the V gene TRBV11-2; unclear D gene. The CDR3 is 15 amino acids. Germline CDR1 and CDR2: SGHAT and FQNNGV. Trimming left V 1 base short and J 2 bases short, with 8 bases between.

This chain uses TRBV7-2 with TRBJ1-6; D is perhaps TRBD1 (5 bases). From germline, CDR1 is SGHTA and CDR2 FQGNSA. Between the trimmed V and J ends, which lost 1 base and 7 bases, there was a span of 11 bases. The length of the CDR3 is 15 residues. The CDR3 nucleotides are TGTGCCAGCAGCTTAGTAGTGCAGGGAAATTCACCCCTCCACTTT. Encoded protein: CASSLVVQGNSPLHF.

The V call is TRBV4-2, the J call TRBJ2-1; D may be TRBD2 (6 bases). The length of the CDR3 is 17 residues. V was clipped by 0 bases and J by 2 bases, with 14 bases between them. Germline CDR1 LGHNA, CDR2 YNFKEQ. CDR3: CASSQEGSGVTYNEQFF. Here the CDR3 DNA reads TGTGCCAGCAGCCAAGAAGGGTCGGGAGTGACCTACAATGAGCAGTTCTTC.

The rearrangement uses TRBV9 and TRBJ1-3; 7 bases are a match to TRBD1. Germline V gene data show CDR1 as SGDLS and CDR2 as YYNGEE. The V and J ends lost 3 bases and 0 bases, in that order; junction bases with no gene match: 0. The CDR3 loop spans 14 amino acids. The CDR3 coding sequence is TGTGCCAGCAGCGAGGGGGCCTCTGGAAACACCATATATTTT. Encoded protein: CASSEGASGNTIYF.

The chain is built from TRBV3-1 (or the pseudogene TRBV3-2) and TRBJ2-3; TRBD1 might be the D (6 bases). CDR1 and CDR2 (germline): LGHDT, YNNKEL (reference sequence). The CDR3 length is 17 residues. V lost 3 bases, J lost 0 bases, and 16 bases lay in between. The CDR3 DNA is TGTGCCAGCAGCCAGGGCCAGGGGCGGACTAGCACAGATACGCAGTATTTT. Its translation is CASSQGQGRTSTDTQYF.

The chain employs TRBV28 and TRBJ1-1; 7 bases agree with TRBD1. J gave up 5 bases and V 6 bases, and 3 bases lay outside the gene matches. In germline, CDR1 is MDHEN, CDR2 SYDVKM. The CDR3 spans 12 residues. The CDR3 is CASSSTGTEAFF. The CDR3 DNA reads as TGTGCCAGCAGCTCGACAGGGACTGAAGCTTTCTTT.

This clone came up a few times. The chain links TRBV6-5 to TRBJ1-2, with a tentative D call TRBD1 (6 bases). Per germline, CDR1 MNHEY and CDR2 SVGAGI. The CDR3 totals 15 residues. V gave up 10 bases and J gave up 0 bases, with 18 bases separating them. CDR3 sequence reads: CATITGRVSNYGYTF. Written as DNA, the CDR3 is TGTGCCACCATTACAGGGAGGGTCTCTAACTATGGCTACACCTTC.

The chain recombines TRBV11-2 with TRBJ1-4; D call uncertain. The V and J ends lost 7 bases and 3 bases respectively, with 12 bases between them. The CDR3 loop spans 14 amino acids. Germline V gene data show CDR1 as SGHAT and CDR2 as FQNNGV. The CDR3 nucleotides are TGTGCCAGCACCGTCCGGGGTGCTAATGAAAAACTGTTTTTT. This codes for CASTVRGANEKLFF.

V is TRBV24-1 and J is TRBJ2-1, with TRBD2 as a possible D gene (5 bases). The CDR3 is 13 residues long. Germline lookup yields CDR1 KGHDR and CDR2 SFDVKD. Between the trimmed V and J ends, which lost 5 bases and 8 bases, there was a span of 12 bases. The CDR3 DNA follows: TGTGCCACCAGTGTCCTGGGAGACCATGAGCAGTTCTTC. Translated: CATSVLGDHEQFF.

In its sample, this clone was seen a few times. V gene TRBV9 combines with J gene TRBJ2-1; the D is unclear. V shed 3 bases and J shed 5 bases, with 6 bases lying between them. CDR3 length: 12 amino acids. CDR1 is SGDLS, CDR2 YYNGEE, per germline. The CDR3 sequence: CASSARDNEQFF. DNA of the CDR3: TGTGCCAGCAGCGCACGAGACAATGAGCAGTTCTTC.

Only a few counts were recorded for this clone. The chain has TRBV4-1 and TRBJ2-2; tentatively, D is TRBD1 (5 bases). This CDR3 has 17 residues. The V gene's germline CDR1 is MGHRA and CDR2 YSYEKL. V lost 3 bases, J lost 4 bases, and 18 bases lay in between. The chain's CDR3 is CASSQLDLGLRTGELFF. The CDR3 bases are TGCGCCAGCAGCCAGCTTGATTTGGGGCTCCGCACCGGGGAGCTGTTTTTT.

V and J are TRBV6-4 and TRBJ1-1; 11 bases agree with TRBD1. Germline trimming cut 5 bases from V and 1 base from J; bases unmatched to any gene: 3. The CDR3 runs to 15 residues. The germline CDR1 and CDR2 sequences are MRHNA and SNTAGT. CDR3 nucleotides: TGTGCCAGCAGTACAGGGACAGGGGGGAACACTGAAGCTTTCTTT. Protein sequence: CASSTGTGGNTEAFF.

The gene calls are TRBV6-5 and TRBJ2-7; 11 nucleotides align to TRBD1. This CDR3 comprises 14 residues. Losses at the gene ends were 6 bases for V and 3 bases for J; bases not matched to a gene: 4. CDR1 MNHEY and CDR2 SVGAGI come from the germline V gene. The CDR3 DNA follows: TGTGCCAGCAGGCGGACAGGGGGCTTCTACGAGCAGTACTTC. Its translation is CASRRTGGFYEQYF.

This clone turned up a few times. This sequence joins TRBV19 and TRBJ1-6; no clear D gene. CDR3 length: 14 amino acids. Germline CDR1 LNHDA, CDR2 SQIVND (reference sequence). Trimming left V 7 bases short and J 8 bases short, with 15 bases between. For the CDR3, the DNA is TGTGCCAGTAAGAACAGTCCTATGGATTCACCCCTCCACTTT. It translates to CASKNSPMDSPLHF. The full variable domain, rest sourced from reference TRBV19 and TRBJ1-6, is DGGITQSPKYLFRKEGQNVTLSCEQNLNHDAMYWYRQDPGQGLRLIYYSQIVNDFQKGDIAEGYSVSREKKESFPLTVTSAQKNPTAFYLCASKNSPMDSPLHFGNGTRLTVT.

J is TRBJ2-2 and V is TRBV2, with TRBD2 as a possible D gene (6 bases). Trimming left V 7 bases short and J 5 bases short, with 17 bases between. Germline V lookup: CDR1 SNHLY, CDR2 FYNNEI. This CDR3 contains 15 residues. CDR3 sequence (DNA): TGTGCCAGCAATCCAACCGGGGGACGAACCGGGGAGCTGTTTTTT. Protein sequence: CASNPTGGRTGELFF. Together with reference TRBV2 and TRBJ2-2, the CDR3 gives the full variable domain: EPEVTQTPSHQVTQMGQEVILRCVPISNHLYFYWYRQILGQKVEFLVSFYNNEISEKSEIFDDQFSVERPDGSNFTLKIRSTKLEDSAMYFCASNPTGGRTGELFFGEGSRLTVL.

This chain uses TRBV29-1 with TRBJ1-2; D remains ambiguous. The CDR3 is made up of 12 amino acids. CDR1 and CDR2 (germline): SQVTM, ANQGSEA. Trimming cost V 5 bases and J 6 bases, with 13 bases left between them. CDR3 nucleotides: TGCAGCGTTAGTACACCGCGGGATGGCTACACCTTC. The encoded protein is CSVSTPRDGYTF.

The V gene is TRBV20-1, the J gene TRBJ2-5; TRBD2 matches 8 bases. The CDR3 is 14 residues long. CDR1 and CDR2 from the germline V gene are DFQATT and SNEGSKA (reference sequence). V trimming: 3 bases; J trimming: 4 bases; junction bases outside the gene matches: 7. The CDR3 DNA follows: TGCAGTGCTAGTGGCGGGGGGCTGGTAGAGACCCAGTACTTC. Protein product: CSASGGGLVETQYF.

This clone occurred once. CDR3 sequence (DNA): TGTGCCAGCAGTGCCGGGGTATTCTCTGGAAACACCATATATTTT. Amino acids: CASSAGVFSGNTIYF. The rearrangement uses TRBV2 and TRBJ1-3, with D unresolved. V lost 4 bases to trimming and J lost 0 bases, with 10 bases between them. The germline V gene encodes CDR1 SNHLY and CDR2 FYNNEI. CDR3 length: 15 residues.

The J gene is TRBJ2-7, the V gene TRBV15; tentatively, D is TRBD2 (6 bases). Germline V gene sequence: CDR1 LNHNV, CDR2 YYDKDF (reference sequence). V gave up 4 bases and J gave up 1 base, with 17 bases separating them. This CDR3 has 16 residues. This CDR3 is CATSKGGEAWSYEQYF. Here the CDR3 DNA reads TGTGCCACCAGCAAGGGAGGAGAGGCATGGTCCTACGAGCAGTACTTC.

The chain links TRBV25-1 to TRBJ1-5; 7 bases align to TRBD1. V was pared by 9 bases and J by 4 bases, with 3 bases of the junction left unmatched. Germline lookup yields CDR1 MGHDK and CDR2 SYGVNS. CDR3 length: 12 residues. The CDR3 reads CASTQGNQPQHF. The CDR3 DNA sequence: TGTGCCAGTACACAGGGGAATCAGCCCCAGCATTTT.

The gene calls are TRBV18 and TRBJ1-4; TRBD1 is a possible D gene (6 bases). Germline V gene data show CDR1 as KGHSH and CDR2 as LQKENI. The V gene lost 8 bases and the J gene lost 6 bases, with 13 bases spanning the gap. This CDR3 contains 13 residues. The CDR3 here is CASADRLDEKLFF. The CDR3 DNA sequence: TGTGCCAGCGCCGACAGGTTGGATGAAAAACTGTTTTTT.

This sequence joins TRBV27 and TRBJ2-1; 9 positions agree with TRBD1. V lost 4 bases and J lost 8; bases outside the gene matches: 12. The CDR3 has 16 amino acids. Germline CDR1 and CDR2: MNHEY and SMNVEV (reference sequence). The CDR3, as DNA: TGTGCCAGCAGTTCAAGGGACAGGGTAATAGGTCATGAGCAGTTCTTC. It translates to CASSSRDRVIGHEQFF.

V usage is TRBV7-2 and J usage is TRBJ1-6, with a possible D match to TRBD1 (6 bases). This CDR3 is built from 17 residues. Trimming left V 0 bases short and J 1 base short, with 10 bases between. Germline-derived CDR1 and CDR2 are SGHTA and FQGNSA. DNA for the CDR3: TGTGCCAGCAGCTTAGCGTTCAGGGGATCCTATAATTCACCCCTCCACTTT. Protein: CASSLAFRGSYNSPLHF. The full variable domain, in which reference TRBV7-2 and TRBJ1-6 provide the parts outside the CDR3, is GAGVSQSPSNKVTEKGKDVELRCDPISGHTALYWYRQSLGQGLEFLIYFQGNSAPDKSGLPSDRFSAERTGGSVSTLTIQRTQQEDSAVYLCASSLAFRGSYNSPLHFGNGTRLTVT.

V and J are TRBV19 and TRBJ1-1; 7 positions match TRBD1. After removal of 4 bases from V and 7 bases from J, the junction contained 9 bases not matched to a gene. Germline loops: CDR1 LNHDA, CDR2 SQIVND (reference sequence). CDR3 length equals 14 residues. CDR3 coding DNA: TGTGCCAGTAGTACACAGGGGCCGGGTGGTGAAGCTTTCTTT. Protein: CASSTQGPGGEAFF.

This sequence joins TRBV4-1 and TRBJ1-2; a possible D gene is TRBD1 (5 bases). This CDR3 is built from 15 residues. Trimming shortened V by 4 bases and J by 4 bases, and 16 bases separated the two germline ends. Germline V gene lookup returns CDR1 MGHRA and CDR2 YSYEKL. CDR3 nucleotides: TGCGCCAGCAGCCCGACTGTGGGGCAGGCCTATGGCTACACCTTC. Amino acid sequence: CASSPTVGQAYGYTF.